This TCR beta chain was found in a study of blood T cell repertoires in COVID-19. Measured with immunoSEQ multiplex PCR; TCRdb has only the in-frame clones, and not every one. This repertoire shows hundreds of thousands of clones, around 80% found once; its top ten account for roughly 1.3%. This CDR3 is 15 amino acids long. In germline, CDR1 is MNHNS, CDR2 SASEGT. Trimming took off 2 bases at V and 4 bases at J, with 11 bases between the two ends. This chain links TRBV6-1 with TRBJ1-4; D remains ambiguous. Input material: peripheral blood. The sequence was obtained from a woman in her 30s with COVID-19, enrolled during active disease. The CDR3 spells CASSELRQVNEKLFF. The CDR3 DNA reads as TGTGCCAGCAGTGAACTTCGGCAGGTTAATGAAAAACTGTTTTTT.